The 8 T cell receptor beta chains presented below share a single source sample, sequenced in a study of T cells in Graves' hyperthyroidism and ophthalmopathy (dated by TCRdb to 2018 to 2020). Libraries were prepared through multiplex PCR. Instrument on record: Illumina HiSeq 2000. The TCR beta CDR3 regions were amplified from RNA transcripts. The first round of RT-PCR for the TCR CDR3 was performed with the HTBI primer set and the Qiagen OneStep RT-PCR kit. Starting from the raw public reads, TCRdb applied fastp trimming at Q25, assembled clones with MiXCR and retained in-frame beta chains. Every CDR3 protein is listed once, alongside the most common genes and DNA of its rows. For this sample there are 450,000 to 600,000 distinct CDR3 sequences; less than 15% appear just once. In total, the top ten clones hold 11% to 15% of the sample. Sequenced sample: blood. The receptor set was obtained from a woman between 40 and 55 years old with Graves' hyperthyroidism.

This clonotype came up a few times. The CDR3 protein is CSVVGNGYTDTQYF. For the CDR3, the DNA is TGCAGCGTTGTAGGGAACGGCTACACAGATACGCAGTATTTT. The chain couples TRBV29-1 to TRBJ2-3, with D unclear. Germline CDR1 reads SQVTM; CDR2 reads ANQGSEA. V was cut by 4 bases and J by 2 bases, with 13 bases left in between. This CDR3 contains 14 residues.

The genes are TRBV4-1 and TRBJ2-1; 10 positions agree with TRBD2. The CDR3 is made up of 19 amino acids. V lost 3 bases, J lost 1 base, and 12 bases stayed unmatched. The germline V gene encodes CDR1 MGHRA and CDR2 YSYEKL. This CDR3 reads CASSHPTSGPILSYNEQFF. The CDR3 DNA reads TGCGCCAGCAGCCACCCGACTAGCGGGCCTATATTATCCTACAATGAGCAGTTCTTC.

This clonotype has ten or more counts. DNA of the CDR3: TGTGCCAGCAGCTTAGAAGGGACTAGCGGGAGGGGGAACGAGCAGTACTTC. This encodes CASSLEGTSGRGNEQYF. This chain connects TRBV7-8 to TRBJ2-7, with 16 positions matching TRBD2. CDR3 length: 17 amino acids. Germline CDR1 reads SGHVS; CDR2 reads FQNEAQ. Losses at the gene ends were 1 base for V and 5 bases for J; bases not matched to a gene: 5.

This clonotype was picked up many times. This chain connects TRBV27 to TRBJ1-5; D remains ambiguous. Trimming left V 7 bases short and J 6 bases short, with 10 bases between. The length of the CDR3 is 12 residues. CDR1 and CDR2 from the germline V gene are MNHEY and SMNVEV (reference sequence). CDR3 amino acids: CASTRPGQPQHF. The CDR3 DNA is TGTGCCAGCACCCGACCGGGTCAGCCCCAGCATTTT.

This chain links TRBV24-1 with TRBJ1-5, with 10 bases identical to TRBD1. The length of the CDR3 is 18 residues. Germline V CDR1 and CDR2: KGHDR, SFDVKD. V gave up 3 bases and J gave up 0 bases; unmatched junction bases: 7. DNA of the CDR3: TGTGCCACCAGTGATACGGGACAGGGGTTGAATAGCAATCAGCCCCAGCATTTT. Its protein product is CATSDTGQGLNSNQPQHF.

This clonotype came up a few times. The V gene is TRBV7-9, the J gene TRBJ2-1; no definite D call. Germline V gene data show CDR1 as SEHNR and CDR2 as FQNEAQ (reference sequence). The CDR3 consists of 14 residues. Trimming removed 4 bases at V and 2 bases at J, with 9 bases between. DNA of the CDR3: TGTGCCAGCAGCTCTCTACAGACCTACAATGAGCAGTTCTTC. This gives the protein CASSSLQTYNEQFF.

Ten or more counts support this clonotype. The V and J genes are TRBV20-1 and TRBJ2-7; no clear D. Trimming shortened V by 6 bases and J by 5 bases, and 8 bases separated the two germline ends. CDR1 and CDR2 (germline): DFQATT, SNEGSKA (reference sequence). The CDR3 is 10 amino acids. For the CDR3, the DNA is TGCAGTGCGTGGTTCCACGAGCAGTACTTC. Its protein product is CSAWFHEQYF.

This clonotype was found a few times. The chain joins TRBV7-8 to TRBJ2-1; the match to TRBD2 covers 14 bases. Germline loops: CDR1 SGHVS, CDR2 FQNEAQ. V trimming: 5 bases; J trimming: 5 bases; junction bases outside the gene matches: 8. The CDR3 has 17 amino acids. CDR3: CASSPYAGLAGDNEQFF. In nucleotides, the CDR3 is TGTGCCAGCAGCCCCTATGCGGGACTAGCGGGAGACAATGAGCAGTTCTTC.